These 2 T cell receptor beta chains came from one sample sequenced in a study of cytomegalovirus exposure and HLA in healthy donors (dated by TCRdb to the late 2010s). The library relied on the immunoSEQ multiplex PCR assay. A mixture of 60 forward primers for TCR Vbeta segments and 13 reverse primers for TCR Jbeta segments was used in the multiplex PCR. TCRdb limited this immuneACCESS table to in-frame rearrangements with V and J called. A share of clones is missing; checked studies link under half to unresolved V genes, and the rest is unexplained. A total of around 200,000 clones appear in this sample, around three quarters of them only once. Under 0.85% of the sample lies in the top ten. The sample taken for sequencing was PBMCs. Receptors were obtained from a boy between 10 and 17 years old in good health and CMV-seronegative.

V gene TRBV29-1 combines with J gene TRBJ2-1; tentatively, D is TRBD1 (5 bases). Between the trimmed V and J ends, which lost 4 bases and 8 bases, there was a span of 18 bases. Germline V CDR1 and CDR2: SQVTM, ANQGSEA. The CDR3 consists of 14 residues. The CDR3: CSVVPGIELDEQFF. The CDR3 bases are TGCAGCGTTGTCCCAGGGATCGAATTGGATGAGCAGTTCTTC.

In DNA form, the CDR3 reads TGTGCCAGCAGCCAAGATCCGTTCTCCTACGAGCAGTACTTC. This codes for CASSQDPFSYEQYF. The V and J genes are TRBV4-2 and TRBJ2-7; D gene unclear. Trimming stripped 0 bases from V and 0 bases from J, with 6 bases between. Germline V gives CDR1 LGHNA, CDR2 YNFKEQ. This CDR3 contains 14 residues.